This T cell receptor beta chain was identified during a study of vaccination and CD4 T cells after COVID-19. At the level of the study: The authors exposed cells to overlapping spike peptides derived from SARS-CoV-2, HCoV-NL63, HCoV-OC43 and HCoV-229E. The study, taken as a whole, reports: Post-vaccination reactive clonotypes (median 38) did not differ significantly from post-infection (21).

Cultured CD4+ T cell DNA underwent sequencing with the Oncomine TCR Beta short-read assay. One entry per CDR3 protein, called by TCRdb with MiXCR from the PCR reads. The data show some 13,000 distinct CDR3 sequences, over 25% seen once. Described treatment: roughly 10-day PBMC culture with coronavirus spike peptide pools or control peptides (ViraFEST assay). Peptide-pool expansion of antigen-specific T cells preceded TCR sequencing in ViraFEST. Positive PCR tests came between March and December 2020, ahead of the US Alpha, Beta and Delta variants. Comment on this clonotype: The antigen is not known.

Germline V lookup: CDR1 SGHNT, CDR2 YENEEA. The CDR3 contains 14 residues. V dropped 9 bases and J dropped 2 bases, with 14 bases sitting between them. The source material was cultured CD4+ T cells from blood. The receptor's source is a human donor with COVID-19. The genes are TRBV11-3 and TRBJ2-4; D is unclear. As DNA, the CDR3 is TGTGCCAGTCAGGATGGTGGAACCAAAAACATTCAGTACTTC. This sequence encodes CASQDGGTKNIQYF.